This TCR beta chain was documented in a study of blood T cell repertoires in COVID-19. Across the study: PBMCs, B-cell-depleted T cells, or T cells were the source of the cDNA or gDNA that made up the material.

Method: immunoSEQ multiplex PCR; TCRdb's copy keeps in-frame clones and lacks some. The repertoire holds fewer than 250,000 clones, with almost 85% as singletons. Sequenced sample: peripheral blood. The sequence was collected from a man aged 50 or older with acute or convalescent COVID-19.

The CDR3 loop is CASNRGRPYEQYF. DNA for the CDR3: TGTGCCTCGAACAGGGGGCGACCCTACGAGCAGTACTTC. The chain uses TRBV30 and TRBJ2-7; 9 bases agree with TRBD1. The trim removed 7 bases at V and 2 bases at J, leaving 6 bases unmatched. CDR1 and CDR2 (germline): GTSNPN, SVGIG (reference sequence). The CDR3 length is 13 residues. The variable domain in full, with the rest retrieved from reference TRBV30 and TRBJ2-7, is SQTIHQWPATLVQPVGSPLSLECTVEGTSNPNLYWYRQAAGRGLQLLFYSVGIGQISSEVPQNLSASRPQDRQFILSSKKLLLSDSGFYLCASNRGRPYEQYFGPGTRLTVT.